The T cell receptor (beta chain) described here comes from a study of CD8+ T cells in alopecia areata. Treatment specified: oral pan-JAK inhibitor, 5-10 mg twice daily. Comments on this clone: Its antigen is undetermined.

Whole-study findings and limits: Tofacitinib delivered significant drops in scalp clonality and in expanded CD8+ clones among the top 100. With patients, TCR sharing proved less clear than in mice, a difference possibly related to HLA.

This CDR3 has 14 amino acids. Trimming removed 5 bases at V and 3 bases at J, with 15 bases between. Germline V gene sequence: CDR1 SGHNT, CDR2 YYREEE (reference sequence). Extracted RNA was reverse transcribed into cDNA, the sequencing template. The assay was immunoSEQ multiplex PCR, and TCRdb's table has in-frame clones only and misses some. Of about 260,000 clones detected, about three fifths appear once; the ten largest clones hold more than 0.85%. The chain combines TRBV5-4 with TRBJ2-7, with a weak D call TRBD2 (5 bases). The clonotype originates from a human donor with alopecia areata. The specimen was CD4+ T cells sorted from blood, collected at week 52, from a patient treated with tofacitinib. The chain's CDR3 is CASRLRAGDYEQYF. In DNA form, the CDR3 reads TGTGCCAGCAGACTTCGGGCGGGTGACTACGAGCAGTACTTC.